The rows below give T cell receptor beta chains drawn from one sample of a study of blood T cell repertoires in COVID-19. This table comes from immunoSEQ multiplex PCR, and its TCRdb copy is limited to in-frame clones, with some not included. The table shows some 490,000 clones, with 88% occurring only once. What was sequenced was PBMCs or T cells enriched from blood (not recorded which). The receptors were sampled from a woman aged 60-75 years who had recovered from COVID-19. CDR3s include the opening cysteine and the closing phenylalanine or tryptophan. The D gene is left open where the match is weak. Some rows have no size entry. The others give once, few or many, or a class for an expanded clone.

V	D	size	J	DNA	CDR3
TRBV5-5	NA	few	TRBJ1-4	TGTGCCAGCAGCCCCGATGGGGGGACTAATGAAAAACTGTTTTTT	CASSPDGGTNEKLFF
TRBV5-1	NA	NA	TRBJ1-3	TGCGCCAGCAGCCCGGCCTTGAGGGTAGCTGGAAACACCATATATTTT	CASSPALRVAGNTIYF
TRBV11-2	NA	NA	TRBJ1-1	TGTGCCAGCAGCTTGAAGTACGAGACTGAAGCTTTCTTT	CASSLKYETEAFF
TRBV6-5	TRBD2	NA	TRBJ2-7	TGTGCCAGCAGACAACACAGAGCGGGGGTTAACGAGCAGTACTTC	CASRQHRAGVNEQYF
TRBV27	NA	once	TRBJ2-1	TGTGCCAGCAGTATTGGGCAGGGCAAGAATGAGCAGTTCTTC	CASSIGQGKNEQFF
TRBV12-5	NA	many	TRBJ2-3	TGTGCTAGTGGTTTTTCGGGACTCCGGCTCACAGATACGCAGTATTTT	CASGFSGLRLTDTQYF
TRBV10-1	TRBD1	NA	TRBJ2-3	TGCGCCAGCAGTGGAGGGCCGGGACAGGGAACAGATACGCAGTATTTT	CASSGGPGQGTDTQYF
TRBV20-1	TRBD2	NA	TRBJ2-3	TGCAGTGCTAGTGCTACTAGCGGGAGCACAGATACGCAGTATTTT	CSASATSGSTDTQYF
TRBV5-1	NA	NA	TRBJ1-4	TGCGCCAGCAGCTTGGCCGGCAGGAAATATGAAAAACTGTTTTTT	CASSLAGRKYEKLFF
TRBV7-2	NA	NA	TRBJ2-3	TGTGCCAGCAGCTTAGAAGTCGGGGTCACAGATACGCAGTATTTT	CASSLEVGVTDTQYF
TRBV27	TRBD1	NA	TRBJ1-2	TGTGCCAGCAGCGCCGCCGACAGGGGCGGTGGCTACACCTTC	CASSAADRGGGYTF
TRBV19	NA	NA	TRBJ1-3	TGTGCCAGTAGTAGGAGCGGGTTGTTGAGCTCTGGAAACACCATATATTTT	CASSRSGLLSSGNTIYF
TRBV21-1	NA	NA	TRBJ2-1	TGTGCCAGCAGCCCCCCCCCGGGACAGACCTCCTACAATGAGCAGTTCTTC	CASSPPPGQTSYNEQFF
TRBV27	TRBD1	NA	TRBJ2-5	TGTGCCAGCAGTTCCCGGACAGGGCGTGAGCAAGAGACCCAGTACTTC	CASSSRTGREQETQYF
TRBV9	TRBD1	NA	TRBJ1-3	TGTGCCAGCAGCGTAGAGGGACAGCCTTCTGGAAACACCATATATTTT	CASSVEGQPSGNTIYF
TRBV5-1	NA	once	TRBJ2-1	TGCGCCAGCAGCTTAGCCGGGGTAAGCAATGAGCAGTTCTTC	CASSLAGVSNEQFF
TRBV6-5	NA	NA	TRBJ2-5	TGTGCCAGCACCTTTTCCCGGGTTGCAGTGGAGACCCAGTACTTC	CASTFSRVAVETQYF
TRBV5-4	NA	NA	TRBJ2-2	TGTGCCAGCAGCTTGAAGGGGCAGGACACCGGGGAGCTGTTTTTT	CASSLKGQDTGELFF
TRBV18	NA	NA	TRBJ1-1	TGTGCCAGCTTACCCGCGACAGGGAACACTGAAGCTTTCTTT	CASLPATGNTEAFF
TRBV20-1	NA	NA	TRBJ1-2	TGCAGTGCTAGTATGCCGGGAAACTATGGCTACACCTTC	CSASMPGNYGYTF
TRBV5-1	NA	NA	TRBJ2-2	TGCGCCAGCAGCTCCGGACAGGGAGGGACCGGGGAGCTGTTTTTT	CASSSGQGGTGELFF
TRBV10-1	NA	once	TRBJ2-7	TGCGCCAGCAGTGACTCGGGCGGGGGCCTTACCTACGAGCAGTACTTC	CASSDSGGGLTYEQYF
TRBV21-1	NA	once	TRBJ1-2	TGTGCCAGCAGCAAATGGGAGGGAATGAGTGGCTACACCTTC	CASSKWEGMSGYTF
TRBV18	TRBD1	NA	TRBJ2-5	TGTGCCAGCTCACGAGGGACAGAAGAGACCCAGTACTTC	CASSRGTEETQYF
TRBV5-5	TRBD1	NA	TRBJ1-1	TGTGCCAGCAGCTTCTTAGGGGGCCGGAACACTGAAGCTTTCTTT	CASSFLGGRNTEAFF
TRBV11-3	NA	NA	TRBJ1-2	TGTGCCAGCAGCTTAGTTTCGGGGAACTATGGCTACACCTTC	CASSLVSGNYGYTF
TRBV4-1	NA	once	TRBJ1-5	TGCGCCAGCAGCCAATACAGGGTCGGACAGCCCCAGCATTTT	CASSQYRVGQPQHF
TRBV21-1	NA	NA	TRBJ2-5	TGTGCCAGCAGCACAAATAGCGGGGGGGAAGAGACCCAGTACTTC	CASSTNSGGEETQYF
TRBV27	NA	NA	TRBJ1-6	TGTGCCAGCAGTCCATGGACAGCCCAAAATTCACCCCTCCACTTT	CASSPWTAQNSPLHF
TRBV4-1	TRBD2	NA	TRBJ2-1	TGCGCCAGCAGCGGCCTGCGGGGGGCAGGTGAGCAGTTCTTC	CASSGLRGAGEQFF
TRBV10-3	NA	NA	TRBJ1-6	TGTGCCATCAGTGAGTCGGAGGATTCACCCCTCCACTTT	CAISESEDSPLHF
TRBV5-1	TRBD1	NA	TRBJ2-5	TGCGCCAGCAGCTACCGGACAGGGGGCCAAGAGACCCAGTACTTC	CASSYRTGGQETQYF
TRBV19	TRBD1	NA	TRBJ1-2	TGTGCCAGTAGTATCACAGGGGGCGGGGGCTACACCTTC	CASSITGGGGYTF
TRBV7-8	NA	NA	TRBJ1-6	TGTGCCAGCAGCTTGAGAGACAGTGCTAATTCACCCCTCCACTTT	CASSLRDSANSPLHF